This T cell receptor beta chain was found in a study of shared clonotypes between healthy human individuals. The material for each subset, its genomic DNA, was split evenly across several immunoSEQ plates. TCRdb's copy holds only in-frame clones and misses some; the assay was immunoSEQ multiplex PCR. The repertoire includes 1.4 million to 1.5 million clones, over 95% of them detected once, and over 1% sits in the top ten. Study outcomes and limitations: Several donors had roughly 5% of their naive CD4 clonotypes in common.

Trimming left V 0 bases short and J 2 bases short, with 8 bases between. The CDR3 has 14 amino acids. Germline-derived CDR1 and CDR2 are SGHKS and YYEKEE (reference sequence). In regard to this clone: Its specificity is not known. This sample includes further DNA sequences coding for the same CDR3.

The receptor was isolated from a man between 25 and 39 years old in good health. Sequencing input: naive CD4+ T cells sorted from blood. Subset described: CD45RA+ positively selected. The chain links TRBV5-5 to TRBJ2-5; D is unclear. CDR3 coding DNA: TGTGCCAGCAGCTTGGTGGGCAGTCAAGAGACCCAGTACTTC. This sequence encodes CASSLVGSQETQYF.